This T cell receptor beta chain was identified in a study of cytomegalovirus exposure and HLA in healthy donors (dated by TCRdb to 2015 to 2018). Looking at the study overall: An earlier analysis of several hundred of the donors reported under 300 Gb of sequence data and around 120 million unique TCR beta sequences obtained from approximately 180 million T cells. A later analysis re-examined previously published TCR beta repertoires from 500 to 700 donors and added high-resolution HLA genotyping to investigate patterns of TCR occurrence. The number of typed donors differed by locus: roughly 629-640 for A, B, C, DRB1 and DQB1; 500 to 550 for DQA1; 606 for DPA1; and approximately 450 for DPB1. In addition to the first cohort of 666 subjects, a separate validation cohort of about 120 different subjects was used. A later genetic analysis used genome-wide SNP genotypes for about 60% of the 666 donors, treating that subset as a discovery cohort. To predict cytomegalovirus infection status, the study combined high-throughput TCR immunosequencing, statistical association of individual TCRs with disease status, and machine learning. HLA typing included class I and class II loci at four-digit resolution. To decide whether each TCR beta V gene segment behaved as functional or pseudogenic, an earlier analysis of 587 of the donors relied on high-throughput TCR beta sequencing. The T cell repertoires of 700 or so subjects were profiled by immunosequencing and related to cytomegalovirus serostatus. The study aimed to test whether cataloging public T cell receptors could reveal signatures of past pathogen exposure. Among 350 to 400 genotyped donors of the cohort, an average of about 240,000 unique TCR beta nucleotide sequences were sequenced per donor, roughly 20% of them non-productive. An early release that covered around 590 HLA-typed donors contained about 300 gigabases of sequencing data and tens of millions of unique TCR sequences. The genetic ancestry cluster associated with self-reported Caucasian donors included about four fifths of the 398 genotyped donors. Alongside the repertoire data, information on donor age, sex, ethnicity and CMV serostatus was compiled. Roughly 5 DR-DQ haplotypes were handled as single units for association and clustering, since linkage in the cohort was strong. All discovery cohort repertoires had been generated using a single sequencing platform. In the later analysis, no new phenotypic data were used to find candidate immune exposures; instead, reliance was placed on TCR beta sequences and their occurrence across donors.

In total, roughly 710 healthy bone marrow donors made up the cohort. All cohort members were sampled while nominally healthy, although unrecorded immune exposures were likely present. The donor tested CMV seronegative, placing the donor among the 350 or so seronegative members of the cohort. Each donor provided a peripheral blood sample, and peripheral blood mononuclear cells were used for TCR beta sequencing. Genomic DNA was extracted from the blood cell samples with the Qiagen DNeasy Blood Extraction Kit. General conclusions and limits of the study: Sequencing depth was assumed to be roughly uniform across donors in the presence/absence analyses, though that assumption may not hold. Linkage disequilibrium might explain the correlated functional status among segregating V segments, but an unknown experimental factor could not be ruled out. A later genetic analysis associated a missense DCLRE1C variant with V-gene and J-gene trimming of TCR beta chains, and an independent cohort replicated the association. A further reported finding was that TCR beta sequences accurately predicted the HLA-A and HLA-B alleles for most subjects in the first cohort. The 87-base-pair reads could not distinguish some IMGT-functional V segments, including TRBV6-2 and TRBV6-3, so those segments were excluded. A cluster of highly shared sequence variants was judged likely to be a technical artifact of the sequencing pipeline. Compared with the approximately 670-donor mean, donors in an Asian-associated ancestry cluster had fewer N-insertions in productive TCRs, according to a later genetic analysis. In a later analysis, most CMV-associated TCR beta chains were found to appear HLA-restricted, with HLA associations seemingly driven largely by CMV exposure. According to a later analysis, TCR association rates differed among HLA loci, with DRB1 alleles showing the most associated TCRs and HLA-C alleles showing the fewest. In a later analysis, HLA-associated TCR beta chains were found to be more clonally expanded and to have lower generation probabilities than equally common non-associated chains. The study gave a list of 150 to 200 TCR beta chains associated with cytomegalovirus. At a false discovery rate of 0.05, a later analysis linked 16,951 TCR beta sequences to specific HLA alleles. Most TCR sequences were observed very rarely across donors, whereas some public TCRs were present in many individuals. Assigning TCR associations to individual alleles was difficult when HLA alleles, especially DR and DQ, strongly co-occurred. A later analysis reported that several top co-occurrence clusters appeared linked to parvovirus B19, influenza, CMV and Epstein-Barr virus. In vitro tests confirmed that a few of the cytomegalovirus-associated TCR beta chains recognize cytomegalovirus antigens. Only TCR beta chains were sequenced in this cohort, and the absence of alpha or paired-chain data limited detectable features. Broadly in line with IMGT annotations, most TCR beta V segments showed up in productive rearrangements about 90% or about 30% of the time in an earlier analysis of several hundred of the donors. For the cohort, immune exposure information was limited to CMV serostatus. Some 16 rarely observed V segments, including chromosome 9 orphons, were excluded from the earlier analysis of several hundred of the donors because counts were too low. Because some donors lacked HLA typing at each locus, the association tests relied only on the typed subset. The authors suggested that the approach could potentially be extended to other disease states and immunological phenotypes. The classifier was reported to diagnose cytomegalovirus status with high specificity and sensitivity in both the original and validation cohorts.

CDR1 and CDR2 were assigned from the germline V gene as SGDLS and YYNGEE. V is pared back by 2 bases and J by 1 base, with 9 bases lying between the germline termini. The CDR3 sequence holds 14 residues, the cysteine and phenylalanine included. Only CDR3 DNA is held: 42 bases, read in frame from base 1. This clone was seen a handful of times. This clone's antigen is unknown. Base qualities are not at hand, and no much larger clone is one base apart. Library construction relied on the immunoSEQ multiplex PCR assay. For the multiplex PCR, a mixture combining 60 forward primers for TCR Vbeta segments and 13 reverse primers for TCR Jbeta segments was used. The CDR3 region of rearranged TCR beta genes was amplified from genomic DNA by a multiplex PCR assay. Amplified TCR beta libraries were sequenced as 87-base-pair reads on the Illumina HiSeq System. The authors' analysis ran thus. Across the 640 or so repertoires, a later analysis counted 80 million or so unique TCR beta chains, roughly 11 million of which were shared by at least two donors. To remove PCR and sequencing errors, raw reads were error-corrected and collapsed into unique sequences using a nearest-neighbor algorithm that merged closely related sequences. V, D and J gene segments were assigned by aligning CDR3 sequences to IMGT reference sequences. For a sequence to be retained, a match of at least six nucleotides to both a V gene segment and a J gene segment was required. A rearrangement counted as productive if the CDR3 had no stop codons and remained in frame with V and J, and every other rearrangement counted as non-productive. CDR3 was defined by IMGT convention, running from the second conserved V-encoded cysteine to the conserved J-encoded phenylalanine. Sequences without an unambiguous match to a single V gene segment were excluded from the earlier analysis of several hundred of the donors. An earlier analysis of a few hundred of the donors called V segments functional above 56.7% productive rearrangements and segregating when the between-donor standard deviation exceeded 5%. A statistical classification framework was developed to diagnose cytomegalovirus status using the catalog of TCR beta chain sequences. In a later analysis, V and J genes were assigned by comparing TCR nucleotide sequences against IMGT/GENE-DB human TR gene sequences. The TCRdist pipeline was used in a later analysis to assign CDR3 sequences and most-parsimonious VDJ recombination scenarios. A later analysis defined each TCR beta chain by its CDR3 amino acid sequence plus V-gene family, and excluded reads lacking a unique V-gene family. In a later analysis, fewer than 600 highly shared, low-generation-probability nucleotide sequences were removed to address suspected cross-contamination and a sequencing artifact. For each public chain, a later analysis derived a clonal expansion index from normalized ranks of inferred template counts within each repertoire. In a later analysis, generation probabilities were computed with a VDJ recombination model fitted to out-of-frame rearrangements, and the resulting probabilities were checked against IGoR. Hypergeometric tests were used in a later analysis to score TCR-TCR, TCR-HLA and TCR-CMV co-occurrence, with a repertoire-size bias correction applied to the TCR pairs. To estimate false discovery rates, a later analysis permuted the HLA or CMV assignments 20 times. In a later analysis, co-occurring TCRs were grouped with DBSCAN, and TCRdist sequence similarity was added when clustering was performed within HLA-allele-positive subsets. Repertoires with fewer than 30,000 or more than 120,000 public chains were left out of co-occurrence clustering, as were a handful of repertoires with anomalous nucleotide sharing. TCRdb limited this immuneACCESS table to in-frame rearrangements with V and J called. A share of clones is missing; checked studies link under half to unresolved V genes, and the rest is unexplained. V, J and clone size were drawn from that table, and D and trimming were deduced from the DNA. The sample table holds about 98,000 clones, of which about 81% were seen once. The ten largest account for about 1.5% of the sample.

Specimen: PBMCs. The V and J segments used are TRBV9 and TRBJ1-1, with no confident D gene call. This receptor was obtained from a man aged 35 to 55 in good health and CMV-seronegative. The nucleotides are TGTGCCAGCAGCGTCGGGAAGTCGAACACTGAAGCTTTCTTT. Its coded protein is CASSVGKSNTEAFF.